This TCR beta chain was captured by sequencing in a study of graft-versus-host responses after intestinal transplantation (dated by TCRdb to the early 2020s). With regard to the full study: The transplants that recipients received were multivisceral, liver-intestinal, or isolated intestinal. Every recipient was given anti-thymocyte globulin induction, then maintenance tacrolimus and steroids for 2 to 3 years. Bulk TCR-beta CDR3 sequencing was used to track graft-versus-host and host-versus-graft alloreactive T cell clones in the graft, circulation and bone marrow after intestinal transplantation. To identify alloreactive clones, pre-transplant mixed lymphocyte reaction products were sequenced and then compared with unstimulated pre-transplant donor and recipient T cells. A cohort of about two dozen intestinal transplant recipients, including one retransplant, was enrolled, and a few patients lacking pretransplant specimens were excluded. A peak of at least 4% donor T cells among recipient peripheral blood mononuclear cells was the definition used for donor T cell macrochimerism. Rather than going through the commercial service, samples from a few later patients were sequenced in-house on an Illumina MiSeq and processed with MiXCR.

The library was prepared using the immunoSEQ multiplex PCR assay. For most patients, genomic DNA was isolated with the Qiagen DNeasy Blood and Tissue Kit and sent frozen to Adaptive Biotechnologies for TCR sequencing. For most patients, genomic DNA was subjected to high-throughput TCR-beta CDR3 sequencing by Adaptive Biotechnologies. Concerning the study's data processing: TCR sequencing data for more than 15 patients were retrieved from Adaptive's ImmunoSEQ software; three other patients were processed with MiXCR and VDJtools. To correct CD4 versus CD8 sorting errors, any sequence found in both subsets at a frequency ratio below 5:1 was removed. CDR3 nucleotide sequences shared between donor and recipient were removed because the origin of such sequences could not be assigned. To count as alloreactive, a clone needed at least 2-fold expansion over unstimulated cells and a minimum CFSE-low frequency of 0.002% (template counts) or 0.001% (read counts). Clones detected in sequenced pre-transplant spleen, lymph node, or MLR CFSE-low populations of the donor or recipient were defined as mappable. The cumulative frequency of alloreactive clones was calculated as a percentage of all sequences, weighted by copy number. TCRdb retrieved this table from immuneACCESS and kept in-frame rearrangements only. Not all clones are present; in checked studies, unresolved V genes account for under half, and no reason is known for the remainder. The V and J calls and the clone size are those of that table, but D and trimming were determined from the DNA. Present in this sample are tens of thousands of clones, about 94% of which were seen just once. The leading ten clones occupy around 0.53% of the sample.

Overall study outcomes, separate from this receptor: GvH clones were detected in recipient bone marrow, and some appeared earlier in ileal mucosa or blood, consistent with an intestinal mucosal origin. Early after transplant, declines in HvG clones were associated with peak levels of circulating GvH clones. The conclusions were limited by the relatively low number and heterogeneity of the intestinal transplant patients. In patients with donor T cell macrochimerism, the allografts had high GvH to HvG T cell clonal ratios.

Notes on this clone: Its antigen target is currently unknown. No base-level quality is on record; no much larger clone is a single base apart.

The time point label, as the study defines it: cells obtained before transplantation from donor or recipient. CD3+CD4+ and CD3+CD8+ populations were FACS-sorted from unstimulated pre-transplant donor and recipient cells taken from spleen or lymph nodes. V was cut back by 2 bases and J by 4 bases, leaving a gap of 11 bases between them. The CDR3 has 14 amino acids, counting the end cysteine and phenylalanine. CDR3 DNA is the only sequence kept; it has 42 bases, read in frame from the first base. CDR1 and CDR2 were assigned from the germline V gene as MDHEN and SYDVKM. The rearrangement joined TRBV28 to TRBJ1-1; the D gene lacks a confident call. This sample comprised unstimulated CD8+ T cells sorted from spleen or lymph node cells, obtained before intestinal transplant. The source is a human donor who received an intestinal transplant. The nucleotide sequence reads as follows: TGTGCCAGCAGTTTAGTGGGAGCGGGCACTGAAGCTTTCTTT. The encoded protein is CASSLVGAGTEAFF.